The 8 T cell receptor beta chains in this list originate from one sample, sequenced in a study of T cell repertoires in cytomegalovirus infection. Their target antigens are unknown. MiXCR, applied by TCRdb to the reads, yields one record per CDR3 protein. There are roughly 220,000 distinct CDR3 sequences in the sample; roughly two fifths occur only once, and roughly three fifths lies in the top ten. Specimen: CD8+ T cells from cultured PBMCs, collected from culture after CMV antigen stimulation. Receptors originate from a human donor in good health (CMV status not recorded). Some clones in this sample may be carry-over from other donors' samples.

The chain has TRBV28 and TRBJ2-5; 7 bases fit TRBD2. The junction had 18 bases not matched to a gene; V was cut back by 3 bases and J by 5 bases. Germline CDR1 and CDR2: MDHEN and SYDVKM. The CDR3 spans 18 residues. CDR3 residues: CASSLVGLGRESGETQYF. CDR3 in DNA: TGTGCCAGCAGTTTGGTGGGATTAGGGCGGGAGTCTGGGGAGACCCAGTACTTC.

This chain links TRBV25-1 with TRBJ2-5; D unresolved. The CDR3 is made up of 13 amino acids. Trimming took 4 bases from V and 7 from J, leaving 13 bases between them. Germline V lookup: CDR1 MGHDK, CDR2 SYGVNS. DNA of the CDR3: TGTGCCAGCAGTGGACAAGGATCCCGGACCCAGTACTTC. Encoded protein: CASSGQGSRTQYF.

Only a few counts were recorded for this clonotype. The rearrangement joins TRBV28 to TRBJ2-2; TRBD2 matches at 9 bases. The CDR3 is 16 amino acids. V was pared by 6 bases and J by 2 bases, with 7 bases of the junction left unmatched. Germline assignment: CDR1 MDHEN and CDR2 SYDVKM. CDR3: CASSSRTSVNTGELFF. In DNA, the CDR3 is TGTGCCAGCAGCTCTCGGACTAGCGTTAACACCGGGGAGCTGTTTTTT.

This chain uses TRBV5-1 with TRBJ1-1, with 7 bases identical to TRBD1. Looked up from germline, CDR1 is SGHRS and CDR2 is YFSETQ. V gave up 4 bases and J gave up 7 bases; unmatched junction bases: 4. This CDR3 has 12 amino acids. CDR3 bases: TGCGCCAGCAGCGCGGGACAGCTTGAAGCTTTCTTT. Translated: CASSAGQLEAFF.

The chain recombines TRBV10-3 with TRBJ2-1; D is ambiguous. CDR3 size: 14 residues. Germline V gene sequence: CDR1 ENHRY, CDR2 SYGVKD. With 3 bases removed from V and 5 bases from J, the gap between germline ends came to 11 bases. The CDR3: CAISDPDDNNEQFF. CDR3 nucleotide sequence: TGTGCCATCAGTGACCCTGACGACAACAATGAGCAGTTCTTC.

The chain carries TRBV12-3 or TRBV12-4 and TRBJ1-2, with D possibly matching TRBD1 (5 bases). Trimming stripped 6 bases from V and 4 bases from J, with 15 bases between. The CDR3 runs to 14 residues. CDR3 nucleotide sequence: TGTGCCAGCAGGACCTTACAGGTGCCCTATGGCTACACCTTC. Translation gives CASRTLQVPYGYTF.

The rearrangement joins TRBV7-9 to TRBJ1-1, with D possibly TRBD1 on 6 matching bases. With 5 bases removed from V and 1 base from J, the gap between germline ends came to 11 bases. The CDR3 runs 14 residues. In germline, CDR1 is SEHNR, CDR2 FQNEAQ (reference sequence). The CDR3 loop reads CASSPLDRNTEAFF. The CDR3 DNA sequence: TGTGCCAGCAGCCCGTTGGACAGGAACACTGAAGCTTTCTTT.

This chain joins TRBV15 and TRBJ2-2; D is possibly TRBD2 (5 bases). Trimming removed 5 bases from V and 3 bases from J, with 13 bases in between. CDR1 LNHNV and CDR2 YYDKDF come from the germline V gene (reference sequence). The CDR3 length is 15 residues. CDR3 amino acids: CATSRLWGDTGELFF. The CDR3 bases are TGTGCCACCAGCCGTTTGTGGGGAGACACCGGGGAGCTGTTTTTT.